The rows below give T cell receptor beta chains drawn from one sample of a study of blood T cell repertoires in COVID-19. Repertoires were generated with immunoSEQ multiplex PCR, while TCRdb's copy carries only in-frame clones and drops some. The sample holds about 88,000 clones, approximately 89% seen once. What was sequenced was peripheral blood. The receptors derive from an elderly man with acute or convalescent COVID-19. CDR3s include the opening cysteine and the closing phenylalanine or tryptophan. D genes are given only for firm matches. Clone size is not always given. Where it is, it says once, few, many or a class for expanded clones.

clone size	V gene	J gene	D gene	CDR3 DNA	CDR3 protein
-	TRBV7-2	TRBJ1-6	-	TGTGCCAGCAGCTTAGGAGGCTATAATTCACCCCTCCACTTT	CASSLGGYNSPLHF
-	TRBV7-9	TRBJ1-1	TRBD1	TGTGCCAGCAGCCCCCTCGGGACAGGGAGGAACACTGAAGCTTTCTTT	CASSPLGTGRNTEAFF
-	TRBV19	TRBJ1-2	-	TGTGCCAGTAGTTCCGGGGTCTATGGCTACACCTTC	CASSSGVYGYTF
-	TRBV10-3	TRBJ2-1	-	TGTGCCATCAGTGAGTCTTATGGGGGCGGTGAGCAGTTCTTC	CAISESYGGGEQFF
-	TRBV5-1	TRBJ2-3	-	TGCGCCAGCAGCCCCCCACCCGGGGTAAGCACAGATACGCAGTATTTT	CASSPPPGVSTDTQYF
-	TRBV7-2	TRBJ1-2	TRBD1	TGTGCCAGCAGTACTACAGGGGCCGCGTATACTAACTATGGCTACACCTTC	CASSTTGAAYTNYGYTF
-	TRBV6-4	TRBJ1-2	-	TGTGCCAGCAGTGACCCGGGTTATGGCTACACCTTC	CASSDPGYGYTF
-	TRBV24-1	TRBJ1-5	-	TGTGCCACCGCCGGAGGGGGCAATCAGCCCCAGCATTTT	CATAGGGNQPQHF
-	TRBV24-1	TRBJ2-3	-	TGTGCCACCAGTGTAAGCGATACGCAGTATTTT	CATSVSDTQYF
-	TRBV5-5	TRBJ1-3	TRBD1	TGTGCCAGCAGCCCCTTACCGGGACAGGGGAGAGAAAACACCATATATTTT	CASSPLPGQGRENTIYF
few	TRBV9	TRBJ1-6	-	TGTGCCAGCAGCGTATACGGGGGTGCTAATTCACCCCTCCACTTT	CASSVYGGANSPLHF
once	TRBV20-1	TRBJ2-5	-	TGCAGTGTATCGGGGAAAGAGACCCAGTACTTC	CSVSGKETQYF
-	TRBV11-2	TRBJ2-1	-	TGTGCCAGCAGCCCTATGAGCGGGTCCTACAATGAGCAGTTCTTC	CASSPMSGSYNEQFF
-	TRBV5-1	TRBJ2-3	TRBD2	TGCGCCAGCAGCTTGGTGGCTAGCGGGATTAGCACAGATACGCAGTATTTT	CASSLVASGISTDTQYF
-	TRBV18	TRBJ2-7	TRBD2	TGTGCCAGCTCCCCATACACATCGGGACTAGGTTTTTCCTACGAGCAGTACTTC	CASSPYTSGLGFSYEQYF
-	TRBV30	TRBJ2-3	-	TGTGCCTGGAGTGCCCAGGGCACAGATACGCAGTATTTT	CAWSAQGTDTQYF
-	TRBV19	TRBJ2-3	-	TGTGCCAGTAGTATTATGAGGGGGGGCCGGAGCACAGATACGCAGTATTTT	CASSIMRGGRSTDTQYF
-	TRBV9	TRBJ1-3	-	TGTGCCAGCAGCATCTGGGCGGGGAGCTCTGGAAACACCATATATTTT	CASSIWAGSSGNTIYF
once	TRBV19	TRBJ1-1	-	TGTGCCAGTAGTATAACAGGGCGCGCTGAAGCTTTCTTT	CASSITGRAEAFF
-	TRBV5-1	TRBJ2-1	TRBD2	TGCGCCAGCAGCTTGGGGGGCGGGAGGGCACCCCCCAATGAGCAGTTCTTC	CASSLGGGRAPPNEQFF
-	TRBV5-5	TRBJ1-2	TRBD1	TGTGCCAGCAGCTTGGGACAGGGAGAGCGGGGCTACACCTTC	CASSLGQGERGYTF
-	TRBV12-2	TRBJ1-1	-	TGTGCAAAGGAGGCCTTGAACACTGAAGCTTTCTTT	CAKEALNTEAFF
-	TRBV3-1/TRBV3-2	TRBJ1-4	TRBD1	TGTGCCAGCAGCCTCTCCAGGGGGTTTTATAATGAAAAACTGTTTTTT	CASSLSRGFYNEKLFF
once	TRBV6-5	TRBJ2-3	-	TGTGCCAGCAGTCGACAGGCTAGCACAGATACGCAGTATTTT	CASSRQASTDTQYF
-	TRBV2	TRBJ1-1	-	TGTGCCACCCAGGACACTATGAACACTGAAGCTTTCTTT	CATQDTMNTEAFF
once	TRBV28	TRBJ1-6	-	TGTGCCAGCAGTTTACAGGGAGGTTCACCCCTCCACTTT	CASSLQGGSPLHF
-	TRBV6-1	TRBJ2-5	TRBD2	TGTGCCAGCAGTGAATACCGACTAGCGGGAGTTCAGGAGACCCAGTACTTC	CASSEYRLAGVQETQYF
-	TRBV7-2	TRBJ1-6	TRBD1	TGTGCCAGCAGCTTAGGGACAGGGGTTTTATATTCACCCCTCCACTTT	CASSLGTGVLYSPLHF
-	TRBV6-5	TRBJ1-5	-	TGTGCCAGCAGCATGGGCCAGAGCAATCAGCCCCAGCATTTT	CASSMGQSNQPQHF
-	TRBV30	TRBJ1-5	TRBD1	TGTGCCTGGAGTGGGGACAGGCCCATTGGCAATCAGCCCCAGCATTTT	CAWSGDRPIGNQPQHF
-	TRBV9	TRBJ2-2	-	TGTGCCAGCAGCGTAACGCGGGTGAACACCGGGGAGCTGTTTTTT	CASSVTRVNTGELFF
-	TRBV5-4	TRBJ1-2	-	TGTGCCAGCAGCTTGGGGACAGAGTTTTATGGCTACACCTTC	CASSLGTEFYGYTF
-	TRBV30	TRBJ2-5	TRBD1	TGTGCCTGGAGTCCACCGGGACAGGGGAGGGAGACCCAGTACTTC	CAWSPPGQGRETQYF
few	TRBV5-6	TRBJ1-4	-	TGTGCCAGCAGCCCCTCAACTAATGAAAAACTGTTTTTT	CASSPSTNEKLFF
-	TRBV4-3	TRBJ2-3	-	TGCGCCAGCAGCCAAGAAAATGGCGGGGATGGGGATACGCAGTATTTT	CASSQENGGDGDTQYF
-	TRBV6-5	TRBJ1-1	-	TGTGCCAGCAGCGACCGGTGGAGTAGCACTGAAGCTTTCTTT	CASSDRWSSTEAFF
-	TRBV5-6	TRBJ2-2	-	TGTGCCAGCAGCTTGGCCTCGAACACCGGGGAGCTGTTTTTT	CASSLASNTGELFF
-	TRBV14	TRBJ2-5	TRBD2	TGTGCCAGCAGCCAAGTGGGAGGGTTGGAAGAGACCCAGTACTTC	CASSQVGGLEETQYF
-	TRBV5-1	TRBJ1-1	TRBD1	TGCGCCAGCAGCCACCGGGACAGGGGTAACACTGAAGCTTTCTTT	CASSHRDRGNTEAFF
once	TRBV10-2	TRBJ2-1	-	TGCGCCAGCAGTGATAGAACCAATGAGCAGTTCTTC	CASSDRTNEQFF
-	TRBV25-1	TRBJ2-7	TRBD1	TGTGCCAGCAAAGGGACAGGGTCGTCCTACGAGCAGTACTTC	CASKGTGSSYEQYF
-	TRBV2	TRBJ2-3	TRBD1	TGTGCCAGCAGTTACAACCAGGGGGCCGGCACAGATACGCAGTATTTT	CASSYNQGAGTDTQYF
once	TRBV5-1	TRBJ2-1	-	TGCGCCAGCAGCTTGACAGTGTCCTACAATGAGCAGTTCTTC	CASSLTVSYNEQFF
-	TRBV18	TRBJ2-5	-	TGTGCCAGCTCACGTGGACTCGATGAGACCCAGTACTTC	CASSRGLDETQYF
-	TRBV24-1	TRBJ2-3	TRBD2	TGTGCCACCAGTGAGGGACTAGCGGGAGGGCCGAGATTAGGCACAGATACGCAGTATTTT	CATSEGLAGGPRLGTDTQYF
-	TRBV9	TRBJ2-7	-	TGTGCCAGCAGCGGCCCGGGACTCCTATCCTACGAGCAGTACTTC	CASSGPGLLSYEQYF
-	TRBV11-2	TRBJ1-1	-	TGTGCCAGCAGCTTAGTAACTAACACTGAAGCTTTCTTT	CASSLVTNTEAFF
-	TRBV7-3	TRBJ1-1	-	TGTGCCAGCAGCCAGGGCGGGAACAGTGAAGCTTTCTTT	CASSQGGNSEAFF
-	TRBV3-1/TRBV3-2	TRBJ2-7	-	TGTGCCAGCAGTTTAAGCGGGTACCCCTCCTACGAGCAGTACTTC	CASSLSGYPSYEQYF
-	TRBV28	TRBJ1-3	TRBD1	TGTGCCAGCAGATCTACACTGGACAGGGCCTCTGGAAACACCATATATTTT	CASRSTLDRASGNTIYF
once	TRBV5-1	TRBJ1-3	-	TGCGCCAGCAGCTCCGACAGTAACACCATATATTTT	CASSSDSNTIYF
-	TRBV19	TRBJ2-5	TRBD1	TGTGCCAGTAGTTCGGGGACAGGGGGCCACCCCCAAGAGACCCAGTACTTC	CASSSGTGGHPQETQYF
-	TRBV11-2	TRBJ1-3	TRBD1	TGTGCCAGCAGCTCGGACAGGGCCGGAAACACCATATATTTT	CASSSDRAGNTIYF
-	TRBV6-6	TRBJ1-5	-	TGTGCCAGCAGCCTTAGACAGGAGCATCAGCCCCAGCATTTT	CASSLRQEHQPQHF
-	TRBV5-1	TRBJ1-2	-	TGCGCCAGCAGCTTGGGAGGGGGTACCTATGGCTACACCTTC	CASSLGGGTYGYTF